This T cell receptor beta chain is from a study of blood T cell repertoires in COVID-19. The CDR3 loop spans 14 amino acids. Trimming at V came to 5 bases and at J to 3 bases, leaving 2 bases not matched to a gene. Per the germline V gene, CDR1 is SGHTA and CDR2 is FQGTGA. Clinical history as reported by participants underpinned cohort assignment. Two negative PCRs, clearance, or symptom resolution were required of recovered Cohort 3 donors. Profiled with immunoSEQ multiplex PCR; TCRdb holds only in-frame clones, not every one. Here the sample spans nearly 400,000 clones, under 90% being singletons. Sequencing was performed on PBMCs or T cells enriched from blood (not recorded which). This clonotype was obtained from a woman aged 25 to 39 who had recovered from COVID-19. V usage is TRBV7-3 and J usage is TRBJ2-7; the match to TRBD2 covers 12 bases. The CDR3 region is CASSRTSGNYEQYF. CDR3 in DNA: TGTGCCAGCAGCCGGACTAGCGGGAACTACGAGCAGTACTTC. The complete variable domain, with remaining parts taken from reference TRBV7-3 and TRBJ2-7, reads GAGVSQTPSNKVTEKGKYVELRCDPISGHTALYWYRQSLGQGPEFLIYFQGTGAADDSGLPNDRFFAVRPEGSVSTLKIQRTERGDSAVYLCASSRTSGNYEQYFGPGTRLTVT.